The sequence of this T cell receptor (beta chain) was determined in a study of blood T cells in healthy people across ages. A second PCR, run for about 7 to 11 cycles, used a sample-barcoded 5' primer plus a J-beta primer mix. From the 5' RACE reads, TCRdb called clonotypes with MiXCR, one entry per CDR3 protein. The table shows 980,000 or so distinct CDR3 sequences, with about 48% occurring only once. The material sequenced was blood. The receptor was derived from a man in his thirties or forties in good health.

CDR3 coding DNA: TGTGCCAGCAGTTTAGTCCAGGGCGGCTACACCTTC. Its protein product is CASSLVQGGYTF. The rearrangement joins TRBV28 to TRBJ1-2; a weak D match, TRBD1 (5 bases). V was trimmed by 2 bases and J by 8 bases, leaving 9 bases between them. CDR3 length equals 12 residues. Looked up from germline, CDR1 is MDHEN and CDR2 is SYDVKM.